The T cell receptor (beta chain) described here comes from a study of regulatory T cells in long-lasting Graves disease. The time point is: persistent/refractory GD, antithyroid drugs over 5 years with positive TRAb. PBMCs were the source of the RNA used for TCR sequencing. In regard to this clonotype: The antigen is unknown.

Study results and limitations: Persistent Graves' disease cases displayed lower TCR diversity than newly diagnosed ones. Persistent patients had a count of shared public clonotypes (around 2,700) that exceeded that of new patients (966). Accuracy may have been reduced by the small sample size.

Assembly of TCR beta libraries relied on iRepertoire HTBI primers together with Arm-PCR of CDR3 regions. TCRdb itself ran the multiplex PCR reads through MiXCR, one entry per CDR3 protein. The profile shows 400,000 to 500,000 distinct CDR3 sequences, around a fifth of them singletons. The sequence came from a female donor with Graves disease. This specimen was peripheral blood mononuclear cells (PBMCs), taken when the disease was refractory, from a patient treated with antithyroid drugs.

The CDR3: CASSAAGQGGSPLHF. CDR3 DNA: TGTGCCAGCAGCGCCGCGGGACAGGGTGGCTCACCCCTCCACTTT. J is TRBJ1-6 and V is TRBV9, with TRBD1 identical over 9 bases. Germline trimming cut 3 bases from V and 10 bases from J; bases unmatched to any gene: 8. Germline V lookup: CDR1 SGDLS, CDR2 YYNGEE. The CDR3 has 15 residues.